This T cell receptor beta chain derives from a study of control samples from healthy donors and cancer patients. The V and J ends lost 4 bases and 10 bases respectively, with 19 bases between them. The CDR3 is 14 residues long. CDR1 is SGHNT and CDR2 is YENEEA in the germline V gene. The assay was immunoSEQ multiplex PCR, and TCRdb's table has in-frame clones only and misses some. There are some 77,000 clones in the sample; around 90% occur only once, and roughly 7.6% lies in the top ten. Sequencing was carried out using blood. The receptor's source is a woman aged 55-69 years in good health. The gene calls are TRBV11-3 and TRBJ1-1; TRBD1 is a possible D gene (5 bases). The chain's CDR3 is CASSSPSSGDGAFF. The CDR3 DNA follows: TGTGCCAGCAGCTCCCCGTCGTCGGGGGATGGAGCTTTCTTT.